The 9 T cell receptor beta chains reported below all come from one sample, sequenced in a study of shared clonotypes between healthy human individuals. Sequencing was performed with immunoSEQ multiplex PCR; in TCRdb, only in-frame clones are kept and a portion is missing. Counted here are around 370,000 clones, about 96% occurring once; the ten biggest clones make up 0.32%. The source material was memory CD8+ T cells sorted from blood. As to subset: CD45RO+ cells pooled with CCR7-negative TemRA cells. All receptors come from a man younger than 40 in good health.

The DNA of the CDR3 is TGTGCCTGGAGTGAGGGGAACGAATCTGAAGCTTTCTTT. It specifies CAWSEGNESEAFF. The rearrangement links TRBV30 to TRBJ1-1; weak D call: TRBD1 (5 bases). Per germline, CDR1 GTSNPN and CDR2 SVGIG (reference sequence). The CDR3 runs to 13 residues. V was pared by 1 base and J by 6 bases, with 12 bases between.

On this clone itself: Other nucleotide sequences in the sample specify the same CDR3. The rearrangement links TRBV5-6 to TRBJ2-7; D gene ambiguous. CDR1 and CDR2 (germline): SGHDT, YYEEEE. This CDR3 has 11 amino acids. The V end was cut by 0 bases, the J end by 3 bases, with 1 base between. The chain's CDR3 is CASSLGYEQYF. CDR3 DNA: TGTGCCAGCAGCTTGGGCTACGAGCAGTACTTC.

The chain has TRBV7-2 and TRBJ2-7; a weak D match, TRBD1 (6 bases). The CDR3 has 16 amino acids. V lost 1 base to trimming and J lost 0 bases, with 13 bases between them. Germline V lookup: CDR1 SGHTA, CDR2 FQGNSA. The CDR3 here is CASSLGSGVISYEQYF. CDR3 sequence (DNA): TGTGCCAGCAGCTTAGGGTCAGGGGTTATCTCCTACGAGCAGTACTTC.

Regarding this clone: Other DNA variants within this sample encode the same CDR3. The gene calls are TRBV10-3 and TRBJ1-5; D may be TRBD1 (5 bases). This CDR3 is built from 13 residues. The V gene lost 10 bases and the J gene lost 0 bases, with 10 bases spanning the gap. Germline V gene lookup returns CDR1 ENHRY and CDR2 SYGVKD. Written as DNA, the CDR3 is TGTGCCACCGGGACCGATAGCAATCAGCCCCAGCATTTT. It codes for CATGTDSNQPQHF.

This sequence joins TRBV4-1 and TRBJ1-5; D might be TRBD1 (6 bases). The germline V gene has CDR1 MGHRA and CDR2 YSYEKL. The length of the CDR3 is 13 residues. The V end lost 4 bases, the J end lost 10 bases, and 14 bases lay between the germline ends. CDR3 DNA: TGCGCCAGCAGCCCCCCAACAGGGAACCCCCAGCATTTT. This sequence encodes CASSPPTGNPQHF.

This chain links TRBV6-1 with TRBJ1-4; D is unresolved. CDR3 length: 16 residues. V was shortened by 0 bases and J by 0 bases, with 8 bases between the two germline ends. Germline CDR1 and CDR2: MNHNS and SASEGT. CDR3 sequence: CASSEASPSTNEKLFF. The DNA of the CDR3 is TGTGCCAGCAGTGAAGCTTCACCATCAACTAATGAAAAACTGTTTTTT.

V and J are TRBV5-5 and TRBJ1-5, with a weak D call TRBD1 (5 bases). Germline loops: CDR1 SGHKS, CDR2 YYEKEE (reference sequence). Trimming took off 0 bases at V and 3 bases at J, with 13 bases between the two ends. The CDR3 spans 16 residues. The CDR3 loop reads CASSLGTTDSNQPQHF. The CDR3 region has the DNA TGTGCCAGCAGCTTGGGAACGACAGACTCCAATCAGCCCCAGCATTTT.

CDR3 DNA sequence: TGCGCCGTCAAGGGTACTAGCGGGAGCATCGAGCAGTACTTC. It specifies CAVKGTSGSIEQYF. V gene TRBV10-2 combines with J gene TRBJ2-7, with 11 bases matching TRBD2. Germline CDR1 is WSHSY and CDR2 is SAAADI. This CDR3 contains 14 residues. V lost 11 bases and J lost 6; bases outside the gene matches: 12.

This rearrangement joins TRBV28 to TRBJ2-1, with a tentative D call TRBD1 (7 bases). V lost 5 bases to trimming and J lost 0 bases, with 14 bases between them. Germline values: CDR1 MDHEN, CDR2 SYDVKM. The CDR3 totals 16 residues. The CDR3 DNA reads as TGTGCCAGCAGTACCCTCCAGGGGGGCTCCTACAATGAGCAGTTCTTC. This encodes CASSTLQGGSYNEQFF.